The next 21 T cell receptor beta chains were all read from a single sample in a study of T cells in tuberculosis. Assay used: immunoSEQ multiplex PCR; TCRdb lists only in-frame clones, some missing. The sample records roughly 59,000 clones, about 86% being singletons. Sorting used thawed, overnight-rested PBMC stained with anti-CD3, a viability dye and GMM-loaded CD1B tetramer. CD1B tetramers were loaded with Rhodococcus equi-derived C32 glucose monomycolate. The sequenced sample consisted of CD1b-GMM tetramer-negative cells sorted from PBMCs. All receptors derive from an adult woman with latent tuberculosis.

This clone was observed a few times. This chain links TRBV19 with TRBJ1-3, with unresolved D. V was clipped by 5 bases and J by 1 base, with 6 bases between them. Germline CDR1 is LNHDA and CDR2 is SQIVND (reference sequence). The CDR3 sequence is 13 residues long. This CDR3 is CASSSVSGNTIYF. CDR3 coding DNA: TGTGCCAGTAGTTCCGTGTCTGGAAACACCATATATTTT.

The V call is TRBV28, the J call TRBJ2-1; D may be TRBD2 (6 bases). Per the germline V gene, CDR1 is MDHEN and CDR2 is SYDVKM. CDR3 length equals 13 residues. V shed 11 bases and J shed 4 bases, with 15 bases lying between them. CDR3 DNA: TGTGCCTCCCAACGCGGGGCGTACAATGAGCAGTTCTTC. Protein: CASQRGAYNEQFF.

The chain joins TRBV7-6 to TRBJ1-2; tentatively, D is TRBD1 (5 bases). Germline V lookup: CDR1 SGHVS, CDR2 FNYEAQ. The CDR3 is 13 amino acids. Deletions cut 1 base from V and 4 bases from J, with 7 bases between. CDR3 in DNA: TGTGCCAGCAGCTTAGGACAGACCTATGGCTACACCTTC. Translation: CASSLGQTYGYTF.

The chain uses TRBV2 and TRBJ1-5; maybe TRBD1 (5 bases). V was clipped by 5 bases and J by 7 bases, with 12 bases between them. The CDR3 sequence is 13 residues long. From germline, CDR1 is SNHLY and CDR2 FYNNEI. In nucleotides, the CDR3 is TGTGCCAGCAGTCAGGGTATGGAACAGCCCCAGCATTTT. It codes for CASSQGMEQPQHF. Based on the CDR3 plus reference TRBV2 and TRBJ1-5, the full variable domain is EPEVTQTPSHQVTQMGQEVILRCVPISNHLYFYWYRQILGQKVEFLVSFYNNEISEKSEIFDDQFSVERPDGSNFTLKIRSTKLEDSAMYFCASSQGMEQPQHFGDGTRLSIL.

This clone was seen a few times. The chain has TRBV5-8 and TRBJ2-7; D is undetermined. Germline-derived CDR1 and CDR2 are SGHTS and YDEGEE. This CDR3 has 13 amino acids. The V end was cut by 3 bases, the J end by 6 bases, with 13 bases between. CDR3 protein: CASSSSGTGEQYF. In DNA form, the CDR3 reads TGTGCCAGCAGCTCTTCCGGTACGGGCGAGCAGTACTTC.

The V and J genes are TRBV18 and TRBJ2-5; D unresolved. The germline V and J ends were trimmed by 3 bases and 5 bases, with 4 bases remaining between them. Germline assignment: CDR1 KGHSH and CDR2 LQKENI. The CDR3 consists of 11 residues. The CDR3 sequence: CASSPGETQYF. The DNA of the CDR3 is TGTGCCAGCTCACCTGGCGAGACCCAGTACTTC.

In its sample, this clone was seen once. The chain has TRBV7-9 and TRBJ2-1, with 10 positions matching TRBD2. Germline-derived CDR1 and CDR2 are SEHNR and FQNEAQ (reference sequence). Trimming at V came to 5 bases and at J to 4 bases, leaving 5 bases not matched to a gene. The CDR3 extends over 15 amino acids. CDR3 nucleotide sequence: TGTGCCAGCAGCCGTAGCGGGGGGTTATACAATGAGCAGTTCTTC. Translation gives CASSRSGGLYNEQFF. Looking up the rest from reference TRBV7-9 and TRBJ2-1 gives the full variable domain: DTGVSQNPRHKITKRGQNVTFRCDPISEHNRLYWYRQTLGQGPEFLTYFQNEAQLEKSRLLSDRFSAERPKGSFSTLEIQRTEQGDSAMYLCASSRSGGLYNEQFFGPGTRLTVL.

A single count supports this clone. The rearrangement uses TRBV5-8 and TRBJ2-5, with D tentatively TRBD2 (6 bases). CDR3 size: 13 residues. Per the germline V gene, CDR1 is SGHTS and CDR2 is YDEGEE. V dropped 0 bases and J dropped 3 bases, with 6 bases sitting between them. As DNA, the CDR3 is TGTGCCAGCAGCTTGGGACTAGAAGAGACCCAGTACTTC. This encodes CASSLGLEETQYF. Full variable domain (missing parts from reference TRBV5-8 and TRBJ2-5): EAGVTQSPTHLIKTRGQQATLRCSPISGHTSVYWYQQALGLGLQFLLWYDEGEERNRGNFPPRFSGRQFPNYSSELNVNALELEDSALYLCASSLGLEETQYFGPGTRLLVL.

The genes are TRBV19 and TRBJ2-1, with a possible D match to TRBD1 (6 bases). The V end lost 3 bases, the J end lost 0 bases, and 15 bases lay between the germline ends. The length of the CDR3 is 17 residues. Germline V gene data show CDR1 as LNHDA and CDR2 as SQIVND (reference sequence). The CDR3: CASSMGAGILSYNEQFF. As DNA, the CDR3 is TGTGCCAGTAGTATGGGGGCAGGCATCCTCTCCTACAATGAGCAGTTCTTC.

The rearrangement links TRBV28 to TRBJ2-2, with 12 bases aligning to TRBD2. The germline CDR1 and CDR2 sequences are MDHEN and SYDVKM. The length of the CDR3 is 16 residues. With V trimmed by 2 bases and J by 6 bases, 4 bases remained unmatched. CDR3 nucleotides: TGTGCCAGCAGTTTAGGCCTAGCGGGAGGGGCCGGGGAGCTGTTTTTT. This sequence encodes CASSLGLAGGAGELFF.

The V call is TRBV7-2, the J call TRBJ2-3, with D tentatively TRBD2 (6 bases). Germline CDR1 reads SGHTA; CDR2 reads FQGNSA. The CDR3 totals 14 residues. The CDR3 sequence: CAARRELAGDTQYF. The CDR3 nucleotides are TGTGCGGCGAGGCGAGAGTTGGCGGGGGATACGCAGTATTTT.

The rearrangement joins TRBV5-6 to TRBJ2-5; TRBD2 aligns across 10 bases. The CDR3 extends over 16 amino acids. Unmatched junction bases numbered 6, after V lost 4 bases and J lost 0 bases. Germline values: CDR1 SGHDT, CDR2 YYEEEE. The DNA of the CDR3 is TGTGCCAGCAGCCTGGGACTAGCGCCGTACCAAGAGACCCAGTACTTC. This sequence encodes CASSLGLAPYQETQYF.

The rearrangement links TRBV13 to TRBJ2-7; D possibly corresponds to TRBD1 (5 bases). The V gene's germline CDR1 is PRHDT and CDR2 FYEKMQ (reference sequence). The CDR3 is made up of 15 amino acids. Deletions cut 6 bases from V and 6 bases from J, with 21 bases between. The CDR3 sequence is CASSPTPDSPSEQYF. DNA for the CDR3: TGTGCCAGCAGTCCTACCCCCGACAGCCCCTCCGAGCAGTACTTC.

V gene TRBV19 combines with J gene TRBJ2-5; the D gene is possibly TRBD2 (5 bases). The CDR3 loop spans 13 amino acids. Germline values: CDR1 LNHDA, CDR2 SQIVND (reference sequence). V lost 3 bases and J lost 4, with 9 bases in between. The CDR3 DNA follows: TGTGCCAGTAGTATCACGGGGAGAGAGACCCAGTACTTC. Translating it yields CASSITGRETQYF.

The rearrangement uses TRBV6-1 and TRBJ1-3; D not certain. The germline gives CDR1 MNHNS, CDR2 SASEGT. V shed 7 bases and J shed 0 bases, with 10 bases lying between them. This CDR3 contains 14 residues. CDR3: CASNIQSSGNTIYF. The CDR3 DNA is TGTGCCAGCAACATACAGAGCTCTGGAAACACCATATATTTT.

The V call is TRBV18, the J call TRBJ1-5; 8 bases are shared with TRBD1. The CDR3 totals 13 residues. Trimming at V came to 9 bases and at J to 2 bases, leaving 3 bases not matched to a gene. Germline V CDR1 and CDR2: KGHSH, LQKENI. As DNA, the CDR3 is TGTGCCAGTGGACAGGGTGGCAATCAGCCCCAGCATTTT. Translated: CASGQGGNQPQHF.

The rearrangement joins TRBV19 to TRBJ1-2, with D tentatively TRBD1 (6 bases). Trimming removed 5 bases from V and 4 bases from J, with 14 bases in between. Germline V gene lookup returns CDR1 LNHDA and CDR2 SQIVND (reference sequence). This CDR3 contains 14 residues. The CDR3 loop reads CASSARGGPYGYTF. CDR3 DNA sequence: TGTGCCAGTAGTGCCCGGGGGGGGCCCTATGGCTACACCTTC. The variable domain in full, with the rest retrieved from reference TRBV19 and TRBJ1-2, is DGGITQSPKYLFRKEGQNVTLSCEQNLNHDAMYWYRQDPGQGLRLIYYSQIVNDFQKGDIAEGYSVSREKKESFPLTVTSAQKNPTAFYLCASSARGGPYGYTFGSGTRLTVV.

This clone was recorded only once. The chain links TRBV6-5 to TRBJ2-7; a weak D match, TRBD2 (6 bases). The germline V and J ends were trimmed by 8 bases and 5 bases, with 16 bases remaining between them. The germline V gene has CDR1 MNHEY and CDR2 SVGAGI. CDR3 length equals 13 residues. The CDR3 is CASEGRGRNEQYF. The CDR3 DNA is TGTGCCAGCGAGGGGAGAGGGAGGAACGAGCAGTACTTC.

The sample holds one count of this clone. The J gene is TRBJ1-1, the V gene TRBV6-5, with D unresolved. Germline V gives CDR1 MNHEY, CDR2 SVGAGI. The CDR3 extends over 14 amino acids. Trimming shortened V by 6 bases and J by 4 bases, and 15 bases separated the two germline ends. The CDR3 DNA is TGTGCCAGCAGCTTCTCATCCCCGGGCACTGAAGCTTTCTTT. It translates to CASSFSSPGTEAFF.

This clone was seen just once. This chain joins TRBV6-1 and TRBJ2-1; TRBD1 matches at 10 bases. The CDR3 length is 13 residues. The ends lost 2 bases at V and 11 bases at J; junction bases unmatched: 3. Per the germline V gene, CDR1 is MNHNS and CDR2 is SASEGT. Here the CDR3 DNA reads TGTGCCAGCAGTGAAACGACAGGGGGCCAGCAGTTCTTC. Amino acid sequence: CASSETTGGQQFF.

In its sample, this clone was seen a few times. J is TRBJ2-3 and V is TRBV2; TRBD2 matches at 8 bases. J gave up 3 bases and V 9 bases, and 8 bases lay outside the gene matches. The germline gives CDR1 SNHLY, CDR2 FYNNEI. The CDR3 covers 14 residues. The CDR3 spells CASAGGASTDTQYF. The DNA of the CDR3 is TGTGCCAGTGCGGGGGGCGCGTCGACAGATACGCAGTATTTT.